This TCR beta chain comes out of a study of T cells after somatic rescue of genetic block. CDR1 and CDR2 (germline): SGHRS, YFSETQ. The length of the CDR3 is 16 residues. Trimming took 1 base from V and 6 from J; bases not matched to a gene: 12. TCRdb's copy holds only in-frame clones and misses some; the assay was immunoSEQ multiplex PCR. Of approximately 9,800 clones listed, 74% are singletons. The receptor's source is a boy aged 10-17 years. Source material: peripheral blood mononuclear cells (PBMCs). V usage is TRBV5-1 and J usage is TRBJ2-7, with 8 bases that match TRBD1. The CDR3 protein is CASSLTTQGALSEQYF. CDR3 bases: TGCGCCAGCAGCTTGACAACCCAGGGGGCGCTTTCCGAGCAGTACTTC.